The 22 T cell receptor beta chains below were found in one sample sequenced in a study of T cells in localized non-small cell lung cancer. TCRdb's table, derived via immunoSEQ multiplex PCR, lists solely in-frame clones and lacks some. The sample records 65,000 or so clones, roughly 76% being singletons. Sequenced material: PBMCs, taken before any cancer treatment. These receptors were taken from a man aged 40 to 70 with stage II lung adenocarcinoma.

CDR3 residues: CASSTGTSGSDIQYF. In nucleotides, the CDR3 is TGTGCCAGCAGCACCGGGACTAGCGGGAGTGACATTCAGTACTTC. The chain employs TRBV11-3 and TRBJ2-4; 14 nucleotides align to TRBD2. The CDR3 extends over 15 amino acids. V was clipped by 5 bases and J by 8 bases; unmatched bases: 5. CDR1 and CDR2 from the germline V gene are SGHNT and YENEEA.

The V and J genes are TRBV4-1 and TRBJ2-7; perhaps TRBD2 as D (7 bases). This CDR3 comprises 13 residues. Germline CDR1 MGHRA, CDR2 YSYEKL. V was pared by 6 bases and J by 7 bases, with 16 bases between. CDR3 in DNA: TGCGCCAGCAGTCAAAGGGGGGGCGTTGAGCAGTACTTC. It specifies CASSQRGGVEQYF.

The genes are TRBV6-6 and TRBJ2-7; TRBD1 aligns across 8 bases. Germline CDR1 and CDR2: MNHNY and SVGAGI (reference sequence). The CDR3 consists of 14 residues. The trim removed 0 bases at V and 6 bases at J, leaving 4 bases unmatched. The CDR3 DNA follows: TGTGCCAGCAGTTACTCCCAGGGGGCTGGCGAGCAGTACTTC. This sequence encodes CASSYSQGAGEQYF.

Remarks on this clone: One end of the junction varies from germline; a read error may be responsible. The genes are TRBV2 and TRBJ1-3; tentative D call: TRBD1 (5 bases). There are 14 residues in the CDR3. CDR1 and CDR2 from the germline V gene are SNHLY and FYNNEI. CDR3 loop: CASNEGATGNTIYF. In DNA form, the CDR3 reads TGTGCCAGCAATGAAGGGGCCACTGGAAACACCATATATTTT. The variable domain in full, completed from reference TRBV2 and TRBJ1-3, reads EPEVTQTPSHQVTQMGQEVILRCVPISNHLYFYWYRQILGQKVEFLVSFYNNEISEKSEIFDDQFSVERPDGSNFTLKIRSTKLEDSAMYFCASNEGATGNTIYFGEGSWLTVV.

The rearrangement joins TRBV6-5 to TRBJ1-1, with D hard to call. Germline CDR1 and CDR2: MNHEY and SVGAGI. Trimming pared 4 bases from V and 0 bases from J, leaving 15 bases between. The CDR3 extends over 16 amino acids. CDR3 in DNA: TGTGCCAGCAGTTTTAACTCCGGTGATTTGAACACTGAAGCTTTCTTT. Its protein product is CASSFNSGDLNTEAFF.

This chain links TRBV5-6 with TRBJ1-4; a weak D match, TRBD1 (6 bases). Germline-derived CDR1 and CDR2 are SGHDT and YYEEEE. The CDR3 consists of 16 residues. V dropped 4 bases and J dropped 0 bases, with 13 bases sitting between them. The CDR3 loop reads CASSNRAGATNEKLFF. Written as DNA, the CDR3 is TGTGCCAGCAGCAACAGGGCGGGGGCAACTAATGAAAAACTGTTTTTT. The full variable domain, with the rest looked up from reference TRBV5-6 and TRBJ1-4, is DAGVTQSPTHLIKTRGQQVTLRCSPKSGHDTVSWYQQALGQGPQFIFQYYEEEERQRGNFPDRFSGHQFPNYSSELNVNALLLGDSALYLCASSNRAGATNEKLFFGSGTQLSVL.

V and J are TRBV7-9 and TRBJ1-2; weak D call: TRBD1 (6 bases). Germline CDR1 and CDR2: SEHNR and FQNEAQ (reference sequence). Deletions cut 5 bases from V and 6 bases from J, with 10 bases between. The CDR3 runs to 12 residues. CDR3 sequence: CASSAQGDGYTF. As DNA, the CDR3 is TGTGCCAGCAGCGCACAGGGAGATGGCTACACCTTC.

CDR3 DNA: TGTGCCAGCAGCTCAGGATTAGCGGGAGGAACAGATACGCAGTATTTT. This sequence encodes CASSSGLAGGTDTQYF. The rearrangement links TRBV7-2 to TRBJ2-3, with 10 bases identical to TRBD2. The CDR3 extends over 16 amino acids. The V and J ends lost 4 bases and 3 bases, in that order; junction bases with no gene match: 7. Per the germline V gene, CDR1 is SGHTA and CDR2 is FQGNSA.

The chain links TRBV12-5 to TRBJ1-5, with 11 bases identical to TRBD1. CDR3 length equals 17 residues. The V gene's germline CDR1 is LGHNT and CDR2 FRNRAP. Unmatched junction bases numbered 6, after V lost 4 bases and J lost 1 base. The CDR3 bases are TGTGCTAGTGGTTCGGGACAGGGGGTAACGAGCAATCAGCCCCAGCATTTT. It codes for CASGSGQGVTSNQPQHF.

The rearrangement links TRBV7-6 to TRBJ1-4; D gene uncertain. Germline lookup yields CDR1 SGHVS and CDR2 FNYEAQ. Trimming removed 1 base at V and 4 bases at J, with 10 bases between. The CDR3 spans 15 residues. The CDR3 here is CASSLEAGFNEKLFF. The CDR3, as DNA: TGTGCCAGCAGCTTAGAGGCAGGTTTTAATGAAAAACTGTTTTTT. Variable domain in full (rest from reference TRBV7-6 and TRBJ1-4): GAGVSQSPRYKVTKRGQDVALRCDPISGHVSLYWYRQALGQGPEFLTYFNYEAQQDKSGLPNDRFSAERPEGSISTLTIQRTEQRDSAMYRCASSLEAGFNEKLFFGSGTQLSVL.

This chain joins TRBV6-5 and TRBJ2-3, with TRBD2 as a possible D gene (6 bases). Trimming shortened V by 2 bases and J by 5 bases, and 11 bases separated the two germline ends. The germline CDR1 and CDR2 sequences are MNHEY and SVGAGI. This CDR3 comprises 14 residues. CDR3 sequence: CASSYGQGGDTQYF. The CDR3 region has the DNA TGTGCCAGCAGTTACGGGCAGGGAGGAGATACGCAGTATTTT.

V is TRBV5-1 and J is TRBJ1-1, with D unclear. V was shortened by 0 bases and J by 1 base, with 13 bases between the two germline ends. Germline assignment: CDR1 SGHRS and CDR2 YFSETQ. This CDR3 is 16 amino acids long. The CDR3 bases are TGCGCCAGCAGCTTGGAGCCTTGGGGAAAGAACACTGAAGCTTTCTTT. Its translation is CASSLEPWGKNTEAFF.

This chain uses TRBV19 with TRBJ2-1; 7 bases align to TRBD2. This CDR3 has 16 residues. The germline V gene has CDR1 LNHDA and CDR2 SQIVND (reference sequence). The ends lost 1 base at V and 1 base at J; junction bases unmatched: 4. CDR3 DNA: TGTGCCAGTAGTATAGTACCTAGCGGATCCTACAATGAGCAGTTCTTC. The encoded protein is CASSIVPSGSYNEQFF. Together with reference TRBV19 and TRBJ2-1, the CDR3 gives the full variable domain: DGGITQSPKYLFRKEGQNVTLSCEQNLNHDAMYWYRQDPGQGLRLIYYSQIVNDFQKGDIAEGYSVSREKKESFPLTVTSAQKNPTAFYLCASSIVPSGSYNEQFFGPGTRLTVL.

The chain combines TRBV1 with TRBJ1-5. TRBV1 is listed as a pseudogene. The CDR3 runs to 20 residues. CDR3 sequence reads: CTSSQVGRQNLGFSNQPQHF. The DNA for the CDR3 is TGCACCAGCAGCCAAGTGGGCAGGCAAAATCTAGGCTTCAGCAATCAGCCCCAGCATTTT.

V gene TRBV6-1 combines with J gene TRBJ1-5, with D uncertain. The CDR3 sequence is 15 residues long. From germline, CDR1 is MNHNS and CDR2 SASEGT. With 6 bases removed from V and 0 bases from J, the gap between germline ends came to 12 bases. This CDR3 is CASSPEGYSNQPQHF. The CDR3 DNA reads TGTGCCAGCAGCCCGGAGGGCTATAGCAATCAGCCCCAGCATTTT.

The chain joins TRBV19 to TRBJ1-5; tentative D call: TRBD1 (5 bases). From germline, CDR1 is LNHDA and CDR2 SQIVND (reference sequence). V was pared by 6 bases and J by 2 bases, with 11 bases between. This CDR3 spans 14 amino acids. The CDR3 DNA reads TGTGCCAGTAGGGACGGGGGGGGCAATCAGCCCCAGCATTTT. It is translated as CASRDGGGNQPQHF.

The CDR3 reads CASSRQGVPGGELFF. The CDR3 nucleotides are TGTGCCAGCAGTCGTCAGGGTGTGCCGGGCGGGGAGCTGTTTTTT. The V gene is TRBV6-6, the J gene TRBJ2-2; a possible D gene is TRBD1 (5 bases). This CDR3 has 15 residues. Germline V gives CDR1 MNHNY, CDR2 SVGAGI (reference sequence). Trimming pared 5 bases from V and 7 bases from J, leaving 17 bases between.

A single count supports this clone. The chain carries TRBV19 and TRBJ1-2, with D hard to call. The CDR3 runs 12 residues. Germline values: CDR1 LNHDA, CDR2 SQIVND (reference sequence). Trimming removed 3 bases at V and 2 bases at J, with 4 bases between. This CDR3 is CASSISNYGYTF. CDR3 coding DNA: TGTGCCAGTAGTATTTCAAACTATGGCTACACCTTC.

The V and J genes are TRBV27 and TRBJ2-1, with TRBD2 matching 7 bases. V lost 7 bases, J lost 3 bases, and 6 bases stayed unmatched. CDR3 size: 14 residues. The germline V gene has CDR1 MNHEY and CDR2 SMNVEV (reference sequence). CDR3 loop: CASKQRDYYNEQFF. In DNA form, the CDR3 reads TGTGCCAGCAAGCAGCGGGACTACTACAATGAGCAGTTCTTC.

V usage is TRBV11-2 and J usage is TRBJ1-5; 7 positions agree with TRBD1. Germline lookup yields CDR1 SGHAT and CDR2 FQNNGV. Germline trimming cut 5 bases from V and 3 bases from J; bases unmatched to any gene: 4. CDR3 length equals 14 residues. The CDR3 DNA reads TGTGCCAGCAGCCGAGGGGGCCCCAATCAGCCCCAGCATTTT. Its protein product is CASSRGGPNQPQHF.

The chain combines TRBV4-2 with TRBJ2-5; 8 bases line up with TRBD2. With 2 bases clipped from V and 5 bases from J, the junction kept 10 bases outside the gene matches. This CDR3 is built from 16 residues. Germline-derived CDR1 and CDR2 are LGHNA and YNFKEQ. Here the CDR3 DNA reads TGTGCCAGCAGCCAATCTAATAGCGGGACGGGCGAGACCCAGTACTTC. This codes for CASSQSNSGTGETQYF.

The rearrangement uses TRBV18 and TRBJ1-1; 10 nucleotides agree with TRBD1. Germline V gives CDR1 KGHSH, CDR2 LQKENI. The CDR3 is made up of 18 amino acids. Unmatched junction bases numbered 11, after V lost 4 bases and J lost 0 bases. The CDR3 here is CASSLQRQGARLNTEAFF. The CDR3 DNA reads TGTGCCAGCTCACTCCAACGACAGGGGGCACGTTTGAACACTGAAGCTTTCTTT.